The 20 T cell receptor beta chains reported below all come from one sample, sequenced in a study of blood T cell repertoires in COVID-19. Only in-frame clones appear in the TCRdb table, and some are missing; sequencing was by immunoSEQ multiplex PCR. Of about 140,000 clones listed, around 90% are singletons. Sequenced material: peripheral blood. The origin of the receptors is a human donor in a cohort sampled during active COVID-19.

The chain carries TRBV27 and TRBJ1-3; TRBD1 matches at 10 bases. V lost 2 bases and J lost 0; bases outside the gene matches: 7. The CDR3 is 18 amino acids. Per the germline V gene, CDR1 is MNHEY and CDR2 is SMNVEV (reference sequence). CDR3 in DNA: TGTGCCAGCAGTTTAAAGCCGGGACAGGGGTCCTCTGGAAACACCATATATTTT. Protein product: CASSLKPGQGSSGNTIYF.

CDR3 loop: CASTGTSGSVYNEQFF. The CDR3, as DNA: TGTGCCAGCACCGGGACTAGCGGGAGTGTATACAATGAGCAGTTCTTC. The genes are TRBV28 and TRBJ2-1; TRBD2 agrees at 14 bases. Trimming took 7 bases from V and 4 from J; bases not matched to a gene: 6. This CDR3 spans 16 amino acids. Germline V lookup: CDR1 MDHEN, CDR2 SYDVKM.

This sequence joins TRBV10-3 and TRBJ2-5; weak D call: TRBD1 (6 bases). Germline V gene data show CDR1 as ENHRY and CDR2 as SYGVKD. V lost 2 bases, J lost 0 bases, and 7 bases lay in between. The CDR3 sequence is 14 residues long. The CDR3 DNA reads TGTGCCATCAGTGAGGGACAGTACCAAGAGACCCAGTACTTC. Protein: CAISEGQYQETQYF.

The table lists this clone with a few counts. The V call is TRBV15, the J call TRBJ2-2; 7 nucleotides align to TRBD1. The CDR3 consists of 16 residues. With 6 bases clipped from V and 6 bases from J, the junction kept 13 bases outside the gene matches. Per the germline V gene, CDR1 is LNHNV and CDR2 is YYDKDF (reference sequence). CDR3 in amino acids: CATSLDPEGASGELFF. DNA of the CDR3: TGTGCCACCAGTCTGGACCCCGAGGGGGCTTCCGGGGAGCTGTTTTTT. The full variable domain, rest sourced from reference TRBV15 and TRBJ2-2, is DAMVIQNPRYQVTQFGKPVTLSCSQTLNHNVMYWYQQKSSQAPKLLFHYYDKDFNNEADTPDNFQSRRPNTSFCFLDIRSPGLGDTAMYLCATSLDPEGASGELFFGEGSRLTVL.

This clone was seen many times. The chain joins TRBV24-1 to TRBJ2-2; 8 bases agree with TRBD2. This CDR3 has 14 residues. Losses at the gene ends were 10 bases for V and 2 bases for J; bases not matched to a gene: 5. The germline gives CDR1 KGHDR, CDR2 SFDVKD. As DNA, the CDR3 is TGTGCCACTCGGGGGGGCCCCAACACCGGGGAGCTGTTTTTT. As protein: CATRGGPNTGELFF.

V gene TRBV7-3 combines with J gene TRBJ1-1, with a weak D call TRBD1 (6 bases). The CDR3 sequence is 15 residues long. Germline V gene sequence: CDR1 SGHTA, CDR2 FQGTGA. V was trimmed by 0 bases and J by 4 bases, leaving 12 bases between them. The CDR3 bases are TGTGCCAGCAGCTTAACACCAGGGGAGGGCACTGAAGCTTTCTTT. Encoded protein: CASSLTPGEGTEAFF.

This chain connects TRBV5-1 to TRBJ2-1; 8 bases are shared with TRBD2. This CDR3 is built from 13 residues. Germline assignment: CDR1 SGHRS and CDR2 YFSETQ. Unmatched junction bases numbered 4, after V lost 4 bases and J lost 7 bases. CDR3 protein: CASSPSGGNEQFF. CDR3 sequence (DNA): TGCGCCAGCAGCCCCAGCGGGGGAAATGAGCAGTTCTTC.

This rearrangement joins TRBV5-1 to TRBJ2-7, with TRBD1 identical over 11 bases. After removal of 5 bases from V and 6 bases from J, the junction contained 10 bases not matched to a gene. The CDR3 covers 15 residues. CDR1 SGHRS and CDR2 YFSETQ come from the germline V gene. The CDR3 sequence: CASRLSRGQGAEQYF. CDR3 nucleotide sequence: TGCGCCAGCAGACTATCCAGAGGACAGGGGGCCGAGCAGTACTTC.

The rearrangement joins TRBV6-6 to TRBJ1-1; D is possibly TRBD1 (5 bases). The germline CDR1 and CDR2 sequences are MNHNY and SVGAGI (reference sequence). Trimming took off 6 bases at V and 2 bases at J, with 10 bases between the two ends. The CDR3 runs to 13 residues. This chain's CDR3 is CASSFTGNTEAFF. CDR3 coding DNA: TGTGCCAGCAGCTTCACAGGAAACACTGAAGCTTTCTTT.

This sequence joins TRBV20-1 and TRBJ1-2; 9 bases are shared with TRBD1. Germline V gene data show CDR1 as DFQATT and CDR2 as SNEGSKA (reference sequence). The CDR3 contains 13 residues. The V and J ends lost 3 bases and 3 bases, in that order; junction bases with no gene match: 2. This chain's CDR3 is CSASRDRDYGYTF. The CDR3 nucleotides are TGCAGTGCTAGTAGGGACAGGGACTATGGCTACACCTTC.

In nucleotides, the CDR3 is TGTGCCAGCAGCTTTGGTAGCTCCTATAATTCACCCCTCCACTTT. It yields the protein CASSFGSSYNSPLHF. This rearrangement joins TRBV7-9 to TRBJ1-6; D gene uncertain. Germline V gene lookup returns CDR1 SEHNR and CDR2 FQNEAQ (reference sequence). The CDR3 consists of 15 residues. V was trimmed by 3 bases and J by 0 bases, leaving 6 bases between them.

The chain recombines TRBV15 with TRBJ2-1; 7 nucleotides line up with TRBD2. The junction had 12 bases not matched to a gene; V was cut back by 5 bases and J by 8 bases. The CDR3 contains 15 residues. Germline values: CDR1 LNHNV, CDR2 YYDKDF (reference sequence). The CDR3 region has the DNA TGTGCCACCAGCCCAGGGAGGGGAGTTGCACATGAGCAGTTCTTC. Translating gives CATSPGRGVAHEQFF.

The chain carries TRBV7-9 and TRBJ2-7, with 9 bases that match TRBD1. CDR1 is SEHNR and CDR2 is FQNEAQ in the germline V gene (reference sequence). The trim removed 4 bases at V and 3 bases at J, leaving 4 bases unmatched. The CDR3 sequence is 14 residues long. In nucleotides, the CDR3 is TGTGCCAGCAGCTCCCCGGGACAGGGCTACGAGCAGTACTTC. This encodes CASSSPGQGYEQYF.

V usage is TRBV5-1 and J usage is TRBJ2-1; D unresolved. CDR1 is SGHRS, CDR2 YFSETQ, per germline. This CDR3 contains 12 residues. V lost 2 bases and J lost 7, with 7 bases in between. For the CDR3, the DNA is TGCGCCAGCAGCTTTACAGAGAATGAGCAGTTCTTC. Its protein product is CASSFTENEQFF.

This sequence joins TRBV28 and TRBJ2-7; TRBD2 aligns across 11 bases. There are 14 residues in the CDR3. The V gene's germline CDR1 is MDHEN and CDR2 SYDVKM. J lost 5 bases, V lost 8 bases, and 8 bases had no gene match. The chain's CDR3 is CASENSGGAHEQYF. For the CDR3, the DNA is TGTGCCAGCGAAAATAGCGGGGGGGCTCACGAGCAGTACTTC.

The chain links TRBV5-1 to TRBJ1-2, with D perhaps TRBD1 (5 bases). Trimming left V 0 bases short and J 8 bases short, with 11 bases between. CDR1 and CDR2 from the germline V gene are SGHRS and YFSETQ. The CDR3 is made up of 13 amino acids. CDR3 sequence reads: CASSLAEQEGYTF. The CDR3 coding sequence is TGCGCCAGCAGCTTGGCTGAACAGGAAGGCTACACCTTC.

The gene calls are TRBV5-8 and TRBJ2-7; 8 bases are a match to TRBD2. The CDR3 spans 16 residues. Germline loops: CDR1 SGHTS, CDR2 YDEGEE. The V gene end was trimmed by 0 bases and the J gene end by 2 bases; junction bases not matched to a gene: 7. The chain's CDR3 is CASSLAPGGKAYEQYF. The DNA for the CDR3 is TGTGCCAGCAGCTTGGCCCCGGGGGGGAAGGCCTACGAGCAGTACTTC.

This clone was observed a handful of times. The gene calls are TRBV28 and TRBJ2-7; 8 bases map to TRBD2. Unmatched junction bases numbered 3, after V lost 6 bases and J lost 2 bases. This CDR3 region has 13 residues. Looked up from germline, CDR1 is MDHEN and CDR2 is SYDVKM. The CDR3 here is CASSTGLAYEQYF. The CDR3 DNA reads as TGTGCCAGCAGCACGGGACTAGCCTACGAGCAGTACTTC.

The chain uses TRBV5-1 and TRBJ2-5; 7 nucleotides agree with TRBD1. CDR3 length equals 14 residues. Germline V gene lookup returns CDR1 SGHRS and CDR2 YFSETQ. Trimming removed 3 bases from V and 5 bases from J; junction bases left unmatched: 7. DNA of the CDR3: TGCGCCAGCAGCTCCCAGGGGGATGTCGAGACCCAGTACTTC. It yields the protein CASSSQGDVETQYF.

This chain links TRBV5-1 with TRBJ2-3; unclear D gene. Trimming took 6 bases from V and 1 from J, leaving 9 bases between them. The CDR3 has 13 residues. CDR1 is SGHRS and CDR2 is YFSETQ in the germline V gene. CDR3 region: CASNELRTDTQYF. CDR3 coding DNA: TGCGCCAGCAACGAGCTGCGCACAGATACGCAGTATTTT. Combining the CDR3 with reference TRBV5-1 and TRBJ2-3 gives the whole variable domain KAGVTQTPRYLIKTRGQQVTLSCSPISGHRSVSWYQQTPGQGLQFLFEYFSETQRNKGNFPGRFSGRQFSNSRSEMNVSTLELGDSALYLCASNELRTDTQYFGPGTRLTVL.